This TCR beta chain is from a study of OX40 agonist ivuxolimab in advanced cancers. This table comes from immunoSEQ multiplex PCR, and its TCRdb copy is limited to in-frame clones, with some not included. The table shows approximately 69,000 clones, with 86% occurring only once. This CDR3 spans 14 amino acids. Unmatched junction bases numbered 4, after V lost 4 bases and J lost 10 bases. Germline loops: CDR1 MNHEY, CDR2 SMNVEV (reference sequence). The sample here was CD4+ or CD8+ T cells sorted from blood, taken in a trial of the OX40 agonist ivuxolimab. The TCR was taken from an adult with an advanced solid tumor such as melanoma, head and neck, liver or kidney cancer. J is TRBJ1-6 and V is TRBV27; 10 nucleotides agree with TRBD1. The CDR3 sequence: CASSSGTGVSPLHF. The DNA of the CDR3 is TGTGCCAGCAGTTCCGGGACAGGGGTCTCACCCCTCCACTTT.